Shown below are 19 T cell receptor beta chains from a single sample sequenced in a study of cytomegalovirus exposure and HLA in healthy donors. The PCR employed 60 Vbeta primers together with 13 Jbeta primers. Some clones are missing from TCRdb's copy, which holds only in-frame ones; the method was immunoSEQ multiplex PCR. The table has about 160,000 clones, roughly 80% seen once. Sample: PBMCs. These receptors came from a man in his forties in good health and CMV-seronegative.

This chain joins TRBV6-5 and TRBJ1-6; tentative D call: TRBD1 (6 bases). This CDR3 has 16 amino acids. Per germline, CDR1 MNHEY and CDR2 SVGAGI. V lost 4 bases and J 6 bases, leaving 16 bases between the germline ends. CDR3 DNA: TGTGCCAGCAGTTCGCGAGGAGGGGGGGCTAATTCACCCCTCCACTTT. Amino acid sequence: CASSSRGGGANSPLHF.

The chain recombines TRBV5-1 with TRBJ1-1, with 8 positions matching TRBD1. The CDR3 covers 13 residues. V was clipped by 4 bases and J by 6 bases; unmatched bases: 5. Germline assignment: CDR1 SGHRS and CDR2 YFSETQ. The CDR3 loop reads CASSPGGGPEAFF. The CDR3 bases are TGCGCCAGCAGCCCAGGGGGCGGCCCTGAAGCTTTCTTT. Looking up the rest from reference TRBV5-1 and TRBJ1-1 gives the full variable domain: KAGVTQTPRYLIKTRGQQVTLSCSPISGHRSVSWYQQTPGQGLQFLFEYFSETQRNKGNFPGRFSGRQFSNSRSEMNVSTLELGDSALYLCASSPGGGPEAFFGQGTRLTVV.

The chain uses TRBV6-6 and TRBJ1-2; TRBD1 matches 7 bases. Germline assignment: CDR1 MNHNY and CDR2 SVGAGI (reference sequence). The CDR3 sequence is 12 residues long. V was clipped by 11 bases and J by 4 bases; unmatched bases: 7. CDR3 sequence (DNA): TGTGCCGGAACCCGACAGGGCTATGGCTACACCTTC. Its protein is CAGTRQGYGYTF.

This clone was counted between two and nine times. CDR3 sequence: CASSSSVDRIRSGANVLTF. The CDR3 bases are TGTGCCAGCAGCTCTTCTGTGGACAGAATCAGATCTGGGGCCAACGTCCTGACTTTC. The V gene is TRBV5-5, the J gene TRBJ2-6; D perhaps matches TRBD1 (6 bases). CDR1 and CDR2 from the germline V gene are SGHKS and YYEKEE (reference sequence). The CDR3 contains 19 residues. Trimming stripped 3 bases from V and 1 base from J, with 20 bases between.

This clone appeared a few times. The chain combines TRBV7-6 with TRBJ2-3, with D possibly TRBD1 on 6 matching bases. Trimming left V 3 bases short and J 3 bases short, with 13 bases between. CDR1 and CDR2 (germline): SGHVS, FNYEAQ. There are 15 residues in the CDR3. The CDR3 reads CASSFSYQGTDTQYF. CDR3 bases: TGTGCCAGCAGCTTCTCTTACCAGGGGACAGATACGCAGTATTTT.

This chain joins TRBV29-1 and TRBJ2-5; weak D call: TRBD1 (6 bases). Deletions cut 3 bases from V and 4 bases from J, with 9 bases between. Looked up from germline, CDR1 is SQVTM and CDR2 is ANQGSEA. This CDR3 comprises 12 residues. The CDR3 sequence: CSVDRGPETQYF. The DNA for the CDR3 is TGCAGCGTTGACAGGGGTCCAGAGACCCAGTACTTC. Combining the CDR3 with reference TRBV29-1 and TRBJ2-5 gives the whole variable domain SAVISQKPSRDICQRGTSLTIQCQVDSQVTMMFWYRQQPGQSLTLIATANQGSEATYESGFVIDKFPISRPNLTFSTLTVSNMSPEDSSIYLCSVDRGPETQYFGPGTRLLVL.

This clone was observed a single time. The V and J genes are TRBV7-9 and TRBJ2-1; 11 nucleotides align to TRBD2. Germline V lookup: CDR1 SEHNR, CDR2 FQNEAQ (reference sequence). V lost 1 base and J lost 5; bases outside the gene matches: 4. The CDR3 consists of 16 residues. Here the CDR3 reads CASSLGRLAGNNEQFF. The CDR3 DNA reads TGTGCCAGCAGCTTAGGGAGACTAGCGGGGAACAATGAGCAGTTCTTC. The full variable domain, rest sourced from reference TRBV7-9 and TRBJ2-1, is DTGVSQNPRHKITKRGQNVTFRCDPISEHNRLYWYRQTLGQGPEFLTYFQNEAQLEKSRLLSDRFSAERPKGSFSTLEIQRTEQGDSAMYLCASSLGRLAGNNEQFFGPGTRLTVL.

V gene TRBV4-2 combines with J gene TRBJ2-3; D may be TRBD2 (7 bases). Trimming took 4 bases from V and 5 from J, leaving 19 bases between them. Germline V gene data show CDR1 as LGHNA and CDR2 as YNFKEQ. This CDR3 region has 16 residues. The CDR3 protein is CASSPLGGGPGDTQYF. DNA of the CDR3: TGTGCCAGCAGCCCCCTTGGGGGGGGGCCGGGAGATACGCAGTATTTT.

The chain uses TRBV5-1 and TRBJ2-1, with D possibly TRBD2 on 5 matching bases. The germline V gene encodes CDR1 SGHRS and CDR2 YFSETQ. V dropped 2 bases and J dropped 6 bases, with 18 bases sitting between them. The CDR3 is made up of 16 amino acids. CDR3 nucleotides: TGCGCCAGCAGCTTCGCTCTAAATCAGGCGGGCAATGAGCAGTTCTTC. Protein sequence: CASSFALNQAGNEQFF.

This chain links TRBV9 with TRBJ2-2; the D gene is possibly TRBD1 (5 bases). V was shortened by 0 bases and J by 13 bases, with 19 bases between the two germline ends. The CDR3 spans 15 residues. Germline V gives CDR1 SGDLS, CDR2 YYNGEE. The CDR3 reads CASSVAVGQGVGLFF. CDR3 nucleotides: TGTGCCAGCAGCGTAGCGGTCGGGCAGGGCGTGGGGCTGTTTTTT.

The chain has TRBV6-6 and TRBJ1-2; 9 positions agree with TRBD1. The CDR3 loop spans 14 amino acids. With V trimmed by 3 bases and J by 7 bases, 6 bases remained unmatched. The germline V gene encodes CDR1 MNHNY and CDR2 SVGAGI (reference sequence). For the CDR3, the DNA is TGTGCCAGCAGTTATTCGGGACAGGGACTTGGCTACACCTTC. Translating gives CASSYSGQGLGYTF.

The gene calls are TRBV18 and TRBJ2-1; 10 nucleotides agree with TRBD2. Germline CDR1 and CDR2: KGHSH and LQKENI. This CDR3 has 17 residues. V trimming: 1 base; J trimming: 4 bases; junction bases outside the gene matches: 7. The CDR3 DNA reads TGTGCCAGCTCACCACGGCTAGCGGGGGATCTTTACAATGAGCAGTTCTTC. This sequence encodes CASSPRLAGDLYNEQFF. The full variable domain, with the rest looked up from reference TRBV18 and TRBJ2-1, is NAGVMQNPRHLVRRRGQEARLRCSPMKGHSHVYWYRQLPEEGLKFMVYLQKENIIDESGMPKERFSAEFPKEGPSILRIQQVVRGDSAAYFCASSPRLAGDLYNEQFFGPGTRLTVL.

This clone has a single count. V gene TRBV19 combines with J gene TRBJ1-5, with D unclear. The V and J ends lost 1 base and 3 bases respectively, with 10 bases between them. This CDR3 contains 15 residues. Germline V gene lookup returns CDR1 LNHDA and CDR2 SQIVND (reference sequence). The CDR3 is CASSIGLQPNQPQHF. The CDR3 coding sequence is TGTGCCAGTAGTATAGGCCTACAGCCCAATCAGCCCCAGCATTTT.

On this clone itself: One junction end disagrees with the germline gene, perhaps due to a read error. The sample has other DNA sequences that encode this CDR3 too. The genes are TRBV6-1 and TRBJ2-5, with TRBD1 as a possible D gene (6 bases). The germline V gene has CDR1 MNHNS and CDR2 SASEGT. The length of the CDR3 is 16 residues. CDR3 sequence (DNA): TGTGCCAGCAGTGAAGCAGTCAGGGGCTACCAAGAGACTCAGTACTTC. This gives the protein CASSEAVRGYQETQYF.

V and J are TRBV30 and TRBJ1-1; perhaps TRBD1 as D (5 bases). Germline V gene data show CDR1 as GTSNPN and CDR2 as SVGIG (reference sequence). CDR3 size: 12 residues. Trimming took off 4 bases at V and 1 base at J, with 7 bases between the two ends. CDR3 residues: CAWTQGNTEAFF. CDR3 nucleotide sequence: TGTGCCTGGACCCAGGGGAACACTGAAGCTTTCTTT.

The chain couples TRBV6-1 to TRBJ2-7; 9 bases map to TRBD1. This CDR3 has 17 amino acids. Germline V gives CDR1 MNHNS, CDR2 SASEGT. J was trimmed by 0 bases and V by 2 bases; bases with no gene match: 8. CDR3 sequence (DNA): TGTGCCAGCAGTGAATACAGGGGGCCTCCAACCTCCTACGAGCAGTACTTC. Translation: CASSEYRGPPTSYEQYF.

The gene calls are TRBV11-1 and TRBJ1-1; perhaps TRBD1 as D (6 bases). CDR1 and CDR2 (germline): SGHAT, FQDESV (reference sequence). The V end was cut by 2 bases, the J end by 0 bases, with 10 bases between. The CDR3 has 15 residues. The CDR3 DNA reads TGTGCCAGCAGCTTAACATCAGGGGTGAACACTGAAGCTTTCTTT. It yields the protein CASSLTSGVNTEAFF.

In DNA form, the CDR3 reads TGTGCCAGCAGCGAAGACAGGGGGGCCCCCGGCGAGCAGTTCTTC. It translates to CASSEDRGAPGEQFF. The V and J genes are TRBV5-6 and TRBJ2-1, with TRBD1 identical over 9 bases. CDR1 is SGHDT and CDR2 is YYEEEE in the germline V gene. The V and J ends lost 4 bases and 10 bases, in that order; junction bases with no gene match: 12. CDR3 length equals 15 residues.

The J gene is TRBJ1-3, the V gene TRBV14; D gene unclear. This CDR3 spans 19 amino acids. V lost 4 bases to trimming and J lost 0 bases, with 22 bases between them. The germline CDR1 and CDR2 sequences are SGHDN and FVKESK. The CDR3 loop is CASSRVSDAGSFSGNTIYF. The CDR3 DNA sequence: TGTGCCAGCAGCCGGGTTTCTGACGCCGGGAGTTTCTCTGGAAACACCATATATTTT.